This record concerns one TCR beta chain sequence. Its antigen remains unknown. TCRB transcripts that were expressed got sequenced, as all of the isolated RNA had been reverse transcribed. Repertoires were generated with immunoSEQ multiplex PCR, while TCRdb's copy carries only in-frame clones and drops some. The sample records 600,000 to 700,000 clones, around 11% being singletons. Germline-derived CDR1 and CDR2 are SGHDT and YYEEEE. V was clipped by 1 base and J by 10 bases, with 9 bases between them. This CDR3 contains 13 residues. Researchers reported sorting CD4+ naive, central memory, regulatory and stem cell-like memory cells via CD45RO/CCR7/CD25/CD127/CD95/CD27. This sample is part of a study of beta chain features in type 1 diabetes. Study as a whole: Cell yields, gender and age were comparable in patients and healthy donors.

Study outcomes and limitations: All four CD4+ subsets of Type 1 diabetes patients contained TCRB CDR3s that were moderately but significantly shorter.

This clonotype originated in a man aged 25-40 years with type 1 diabetes. This sequence joins TRBV5-6 and TRBJ1-6; D not resolved. Sequenced sample: naive CD4+ T cells from blood. In DNA form, the CDR3 reads TGTGCCAGCAGCTTGTTCAGTTCCTCACCCCTCCACTTT. It codes for CASSLFSSSPLHF.